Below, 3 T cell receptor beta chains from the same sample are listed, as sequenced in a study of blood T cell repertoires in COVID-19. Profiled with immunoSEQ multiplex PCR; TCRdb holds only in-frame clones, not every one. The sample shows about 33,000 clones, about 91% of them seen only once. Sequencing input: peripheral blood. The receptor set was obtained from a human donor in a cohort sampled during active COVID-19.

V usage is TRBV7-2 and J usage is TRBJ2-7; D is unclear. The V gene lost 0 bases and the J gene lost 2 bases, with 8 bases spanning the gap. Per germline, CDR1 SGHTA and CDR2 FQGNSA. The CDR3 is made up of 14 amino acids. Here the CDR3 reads CASSLAGLPYEQYF. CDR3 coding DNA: TGTGCCAGCAGCTTAGCCGGGTTACCCTACGAGCAGTACTTC.

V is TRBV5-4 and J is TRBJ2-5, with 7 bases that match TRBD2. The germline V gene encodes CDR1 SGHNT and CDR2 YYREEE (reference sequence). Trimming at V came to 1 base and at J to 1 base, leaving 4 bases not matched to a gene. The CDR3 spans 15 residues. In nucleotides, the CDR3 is TGTGCCAGCAGCTTGTCGGGGGGACCCCAAGAGACCCAGTACTTC. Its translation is CASSLSGGPQETQYF.

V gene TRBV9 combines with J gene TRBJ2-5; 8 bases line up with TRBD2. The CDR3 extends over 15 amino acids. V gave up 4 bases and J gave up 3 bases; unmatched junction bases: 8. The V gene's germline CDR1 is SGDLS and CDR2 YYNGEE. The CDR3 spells CASSPHGGGKETQYF. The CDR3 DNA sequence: TGTGCCAGCAGCCCCCATGGCGGGGGGAAAGAGACCCAGTACTTC.